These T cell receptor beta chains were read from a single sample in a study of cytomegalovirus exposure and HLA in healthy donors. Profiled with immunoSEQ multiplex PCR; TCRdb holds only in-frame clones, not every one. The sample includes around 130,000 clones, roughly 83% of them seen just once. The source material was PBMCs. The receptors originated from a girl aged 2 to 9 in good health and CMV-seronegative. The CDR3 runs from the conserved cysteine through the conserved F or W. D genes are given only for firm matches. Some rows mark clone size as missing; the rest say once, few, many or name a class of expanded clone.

DNA: TGCGCCAGCAGACGGGGCGGGATGGACGGTTACGAGCAGTACTTC
CDR3: CASRRGGMDGYEQYF
size: -
D: -
V: TRBV5-1
J: TRBJ2-7

DNA: TGTGCCAGCAGCTTGGGATTAGGGGATGACACCGGGGAGCTGTTTTTT
CDR3: CASSLGLGDDTGELFF
size: -
D: -
V: TRBV5-6
J: TRBJ2-2

DNA: TGTGCCAGCAGCGAGACAGAGGAAACCGATCAGCCCCAGCATTTT
CDR3: CASSETEETDQPQHF
size: -
D: -
V: TRBV7-8
J: TRBJ1-5

DNA: TGTGCCAGCAGCCCCGATTATAGGCTAGCCCTTAGGGATGAGCAGTTCTTC
CDR3: CASSPDYRLALRDEQFF
size: -
D: -
V: TRBV7-6
J: TRBJ2-1

DNA: TGCGCCAGCAGTGAGTCGAGCGGGCGGCGAGCCGAGCAGTACTTC
CDR3: CASSESSGRRAEQYF
size: once
D: -
V: TRBV10-2
J: TRBJ2-7

DNA: TGTGCCTGGAGTGTACGATTGAGGGGGCAATTGGCCGGGGAGCTGTTTTTT
CDR3: CAWSVRLRGQLAGELFF
size: -
D: TRBD1
V: TRBV30
J: TRBJ2-2

DNA: TGTGCCAGCAGTGGAAGGACAGCCAATGGCTACACCTTC
CDR3: CASSGRTANGYTF
size: -
D: -
V: TRBV2
J: TRBJ1-2

DNA: TGTGCCAGCAGCGTAGTCGACAGGGGGCTAGAGGACACTGAAGCTTTCTTT
CDR3: CASSVVDRGLEDTEAFF
size: -
D: TRBD1
V: TRBV9
J: TRBJ1-1

DNA: TGCGCCAGCAGCCACGGGACGCGGGAGTGGGAAGATACGCAGTATTTT
CDR3: CASSHGTREWEDTQYF
size: -
D: TRBD2
V: TRBV5-1
J: TRBJ2-3

DNA: TGTGCCACTTTAAGACAGACCCAAGAGACCCAGTACTTC
CDR3: CATLRQTQETQYF
size: -
D: -
V: TRBV19
J: TRBJ2-5

DNA: TGTGCCAGCAGCTTGGGGCAGGGGATGGATCAGCCCCAGCATTTT
CDR3: CASSLGQGMDQPQHF
size: once
D: -
V: TRBV5-6
J: TRBJ1-5

DNA: TGTGCCAGCAGCCTCTGGGGAGGGCCAGCTAATGGCTACACCTTC
CDR3: CASSLWGGPANGYTF
size: -
D: -
V: TRBV2
J: TRBJ1-2

DNA: TGCAGCGTTGGTAGAACAGCGGGGGGCTACACCTTC
CDR3: CSVGRTAGGYTF
size: -
D: -
V: TRBV29-1
J: TRBJ1-2

DNA: TGTGCCAGCAGCTTAGAGGCTAGCAATGAGCAGTTCTTC
CDR3: CASSLEASNEQFF
size: -
D: -
V: TRBV7-9
J: TRBJ2-1

DNA: TGTGCCAGTAGTATTGAGGGGGTCACTGAAGCTTTCTTT
CDR3: CASSIEGVTEAFF
size: -
D: -
V: TRBV19
J: TRBJ1-1

DNA: TGTGCCAGCAGCCAAGATCGACCTAGTATTCAGTACTTC
CDR3: CASSQDRPSIQYF
size: -
D: -
V: TRBV4-2
J: TRBJ2-4